A selection of T cell receptor beta chains follows, all from one sample in a study of shared clonotypes between healthy human individuals. The repertoire was sequenced with immunoSEQ multiplex PCR; TCRdb's copy has only in-frame clones and lacks some. The sample yields approximately 2.3 million clones, approximately 95% seen once. Sequenced sample: naive CD4+ T cells from PBMCs. The source of these receptors is a man between 18 and 29 years old in good health. Some clones in this sample may be carry-over from other donors' samples. CDR3s include the opening cysteine and the closing phenylalanine or tryptophan. Fields, in order: V gene, CDR3 protein.

TRBV4-3,CASSQEPSGRTSSYNEQFF
TRBV28,CASRTGYEKLFF
TRBV27,CASSLTFGDGGVYEQYF
TRBV7-3,CASSLPGGEQYF
TRBV20-1,CSAIPGQEQFF
TRBV28,CASSLEGALYGYTF
TRBV27,CASSTRQPGELFF
TRBV6-5,CASSYSTGLNTEAFF
TRBV27,CASSRNNYGYTF
TRBV4-2,CASSQAMGTSGTGEQFF
TRBV18,CASSPEAGRLTEAFF
TRBV28,CASSRISRDTDTQYF
TRBV29-1,CSVVRGSQETQYF
TRBV2,CASSYDRFSTEAFF
TRBV6-5,CASSSGNYGYTF
TRBV5-6,CASSYWTGGTEAFF
TRBV7-9,CASNPTGSKDYGYTF
TRBV5-1,CASSLGPETQYF
TRBV29-1,CSVEDQSGQLPFEAFF
TRBV28,CASSQNAGEGQPQHF
TRBV27,CASSLSAGGTYNEQFF
TRBV7-2,CASSLAGANSETQYF
TRBV5-4,CASSQGPTDTQYF
TRBV6-5,CASSYRLVNEQFF
TRBV28,CASSTTGPEAFF
TRBV5-4,CASSPRGSYNEQFF
TRBV6-1,CASSEGSWYYSTDTQYF
TRBV27,CASSSIIDGRRRGLTFSYEQYF
TRBV7-2,CASSPPTSHSGELFF
TRBV4-1,CASSQDLPGTETQYF
TRBV10-3,CAISESNRGSNQPQHF
TRBV30,CAWSGTGGTQYF
TRBV5-1,CASSGRGTGANVLTF